The 27 T cell receptor beta chains below all came from one sample that was sequenced in a study of shared clonotypes between healthy human individuals (dated by TCRdb to the early 2020s). Library preparation used the immunoSEQ multiplex PCR assay. In TCRdb, the immuneACCESS table is reduced to in-frame sequences with V and J assigned. These tables do not hold every clone; where another copy was compared, an unresolved V gene accounts for under half, and the others remain unexplained. The sample data list over a million clones, and roughly 96% of these were observed just once. The ten largest clonotypes hold over 1% of the sample. The sequencing input was naive CD4+ T cells sorted from blood. The label giving this sample's cell subset or site can be read as: CD45RA+ positively selected. These receptor sequences come from a young man in good health.

CDR3 region: CASSLGLDGREKLFF. The CDR3 DNA is TGTGCCAGCAGTTTGGGACTCGACGGTCGTGAAAAACTGTTTTTT. The rearrangement uses TRBV28 and TRBJ1-4, with D possibly matching TRBD1 (5 bases). V was trimmed by 3 bases and J by 7 bases, leaving 15 bases between them. CDR1 is MDHEN, CDR2 SYDVKM, per germline. This CDR3 has 15 residues.

This chain connects TRBV7-3 to TRBJ2-2, with TRBD2 as a possible D gene (7 bases). The germline CDR1 and CDR2 sequences are SGHTA and FQGTGA. The length of the CDR3 is 13 residues. V lost 2 bases to trimming and J lost 9 bases, with 10 bases between them. The CDR3, as DNA: TGTGCCAGCAGCTTAGCGGGGGCCCGGGAGCTGTTTTTT. Translating gives CASSLAGARELFF.

This chain links TRBV15 with TRBJ2-1, with D possibly being TRBD1 (6 bases). The CDR3 sequence is 15 residues long. Trimming took off 2 bases at V and 9 bases at J, with 17 bases between the two ends. Germline CDR1 is LNHNV and CDR2 is YYDKDF (reference sequence). In DNA form, the CDR3 reads TGTGCCACCAGCAGACCGCCGGGACAATACCCTGAGCAGTTCTTC. Protein product: CATSRPPGQYPEQFF. Together with reference TRBV15 and TRBJ2-1, the CDR3 gives the full variable domain: DAMVIQNPRYQVTQFGKPVTLSCSQTLNHNVMYWYQQKSSQAPKLLFHYYDKDFNNEADTPDNFQSRRPNTSFCFLDIRSPGLGDTAMYLCATSRPPGQYPEQFFGPGTRLTVL.

The chain has TRBV28 and TRBJ2-1, with 11 bases fitting TRBD1. Germline V gene data show CDR1 as MDHEN and CDR2 as SYDVKM. V dropped 5 bases and J dropped 12; count of bases not matched to a gene: 12. This CDR3 is built from 15 residues. CDR3 amino acids: CASSPPDRGRIRQFF. The CDR3 DNA sequence: TGTGCCAGCAGTCCCCCGGACAGGGGGCGTATTCGGCAGTTCTTC.

This rearrangement joins TRBV5-1 to TRBJ2-5; D assignment may be TRBD1 or TRBD2 (5 bases each). Germline V gene lookup returns CDR1 SGHRS and CDR2 YFSETQ. CDR3 length: 15 amino acids. Trimming took off 0 bases at V and 5 bases at J, with 14 bases between the two ends. CDR3 residues: CASSLGDPSIETQYF. In DNA, the CDR3 is TGCGCCAGCAGCTTGGGGGACCCTAGTATCGAGACCCAGTACTTC.

The chain links TRBV14 to TRBJ2-6; D gene uncertain. Germline V CDR1 and CDR2: SGHDN, FVKESK. The CDR3 totals 16 residues. Between the trimmed V and J ends, which lost 0 bases and 1 base, there was a span of 7 bases. The CDR3 here is CASSQDWRSGANVLTF. The CDR3 nucleotides are TGTGCCAGCAGCCAAGATTGGCGGTCTGGGGCCAACGTCCTGACTTTC.

This chain uses TRBV29-1 with TRBJ2-1, with a possible D match to TRBD1 (6 bases). The CDR3 covers 13 residues. Germline V gene data show CDR1 as SQVTM and CDR2 as ANQGSEA. V shed 1 base and J shed 7 bases, with 11 bases lying between them. The CDR3 DNA reads as TGCAGCGTTGAAGGAAAAGGGGGAAATGAGCAGTTCTTC. It yields the protein CSVEGKGGNEQFF.

The chain recombines TRBV19 with TRBJ1-1; D is unclear. There are 13 residues in the CDR3. Deletions cut 6 bases from V and 1 base from J, with 9 bases between. CDR1 LNHDA and CDR2 SQIVND come from the germline V gene (reference sequence). The CDR3 sequence is CASRPRQNTEAFF. DNA for the CDR3: TGTGCCAGTAGGCCCAGGCAGAACACTGAAGCTTTCTTT. The whole variable domain, filled in from reference TRBV19 and TRBJ1-1, reads DGGITQSPKYLFRKEGQNVTLSCEQNLNHDAMYWYRQDPGQGLRLIYYSQIVNDFQKGDIAEGYSVSREKKESFPLTVTSAQKNPTAFYLCASRPRQNTEAFFGQGTRLTVV.

The chain is built from TRBV7-6 and TRBJ2-3; possibly TRBD1 for D (7 bases). This CDR3 spans 17 amino acids. Between the trimmed V and J ends, which lost 1 base and 2 bases, there was a span of 16 bases. Germline V gene sequence: CDR1 SGHVS, CDR2 FNYEAQ. The chain's CDR3 is CASSLVAAGGYTDTQYF. In nucleotides, the CDR3 is TGTGCCAGCAGCTTAGTAGCCGCAGGGGGGTACACAGATACGCAGTATTTT. The full variable domain, completed using reference TRBV7-6 and TRBJ2-3, is GAGVSQSPRYKVTKRGQDVALRCDPISGHVSLYWYRQALGQGPEFLTYFNYEAQQDKSGLPNDRFSAERPEGSISTLTIQRTEQRDSAMYRCASSLVAAGGYTDTQYFGPGTRLTVL.

The gene calls are TRBV4-1 and TRBJ2-3, with TRBD2 as a possible D gene (6 bases). Per the germline V gene, CDR1 is MGHRA and CDR2 is YSYEKL. V gave up 1 base and J gave up 4 bases, with 15 bases separating them. CDR3 length equals 16 residues. The CDR3 bases are TGCGCCAGCAGCCAAGTCTTCGGGGGTATGCCAGATACGCAGTATTTT. This encodes CASSQVFGGMPDTQYF.

The chain combines TRBV6-4 with TRBJ1-2, with D unresolved. CDR1 and CDR2 (germline): MRHNA, SNTAGT. This CDR3 has 14 residues. V lost 3 bases, J lost 7 bases, and 15 bases lay in between. The CDR3, as DNA: TGTGCCAGCAGTGAGGTACCGCGTCGGGGTGGCTACACCTTC. Translating it yields CASSEVPRRGGYTF.

This chain's CDR3 is CASSPEGGGYGYTF. CDR3 DNA sequence: TGTGCCAGCTCGCCCGAAGGAGGCGGGTATGGCTACACCTTC. The gene calls are TRBV18 and TRBJ1-2; D ambiguous. The CDR3 is 14 amino acids. CDR1 is KGHSH and CDR2 is LQKENI in the germline V gene. The V end lost 6 bases, the J end lost 5 bases, and 16 bases lay between the germline ends.

The chain uses TRBV18 and TRBJ1-2; maybe TRBD1 (5 bases). Trimming took off 0 bases at V and 7 bases at J, with 9 bases between the two ends. This CDR3 contains 13 residues. Germline V gene sequence: CDR1 KGHSH, CDR2 LQKENI. The DNA for the CDR3 is TGTGCCAGCTCACCACCGGGGCCGGGTGGCTACACCTTC. This translates into CASSPPGPGGYTF.

There are a few counts of this clone. V usage is TRBV4-2 and J usage is TRBJ1-5, with 9 bases matching TRBD1. The CDR3 loop spans 15 amino acids. Germline CDR1 is LGHNA and CDR2 is YNFKEQ. V trimming: 4 bases; J trimming: 7 bases; junction bases outside the gene matches: 8. The CDR3 region has the DNA TGTGCCAGCAGCCGCTACCGGGACAGGGACCAGCCCCAGCATTTT. This encodes CASSRYRDRDQPQHF.

This sequence joins TRBV6-6 and TRBJ2-3; 9 bases match TRBD1. V lost 4 bases, J lost 4 bases, and 3 bases stayed unmatched. Per germline, CDR1 MNHNY and CDR2 SVGAGI (reference sequence). The CDR3 is 14 residues long. This CDR3 is CASSFTGGADTQYF. CDR3 DNA sequence: TGTGCCAGCAGTTTCACAGGGGGCGCAGATACGCAGTATTTT.

The CDR3 nucleotides read TGTGCCAGCTCACCTAAGATTGACAGCTTCGCGACTTCCTACGAGCAGTACTTC. Translation: CASSPKIDSFATSYEQYF. The V call is TRBV18, the J call TRBJ2-7; tentative D call: TRBD1 (5 bases). Trimming shortened V by 3 bases and J by 1 base, and 22 bases separated the two germline ends. This CDR3 region has 18 residues. Germline loops: CDR1 KGHSH, CDR2 LQKENI.

The chain is built from TRBV11-2 and TRBJ2-2, with 8 bases identical to TRBD1. Germline CDR1 SGHAT, CDR2 FQNNGV. V shed 2 bases and J 4 bases; nucleotides not matched to a gene: 6. The CDR3 spans 16 residues. The CDR3 sequence: CASSLRQGASTGELFF. In DNA form, the CDR3 reads TGTGCCAGCAGCTTACGGCAGGGGGCGAGCACCGGGGAGCTGTTTTTT. Variable domain in full (rest from reference TRBV11-2 and TRBJ2-2): EAGVAQSPRYKIIEKRQSVAFWCNPISGHATLYWYQQILGQGPKLLIQFQNNGVVDDSQLPKDRFSAERLKGVDSTLKIQPAKLEDSAVYLCASSLRQGASTGELFFGEGSRLTVL.

This clone appeared once. The J gene is TRBJ2-1, the V gene TRBV29-1, with 15 bases lining up with TRBD2. Germline V CDR1 and CDR2: SQVTM, ANQGSEA. This CDR3 spans 17 amino acids. Trimming took 2 bases from V and 7 from J; bases not matched to a gene: 9. The CDR3 reads CSVERTSGRASVNEQFF. The CDR3 DNA reads as TGCAGCGTTGAAAGGACTAGCGGGAGGGCGTCCGTGAATGAGCAGTTCTTC.

The chain links TRBV27 to TRBJ1-1; unclear D gene. CDR1 and CDR2 (germline): MNHEY, SMNVEV (reference sequence). V was clipped by 6 bases and J by 1 base, with 9 bases between them. The CDR3 covers 13 residues. This CDR3 reads CASRVRGNTEAFF. CDR3 DNA sequence: TGTGCCAGCAGGGTCCGAGGGAACACTGAAGCTTTCTTT.

The V gene is TRBV19, the J gene TRBJ2-3; D gene uncertain. Per germline, CDR1 LNHDA and CDR2 SQIVND (reference sequence). This CDR3 contains 14 residues. Trimming stripped 5 bases from V and 1 base from J, with 10 bases between. The CDR3 sequence: CASSLNGGTDTQYF. The CDR3 DNA sequence: TGTGCCAGTAGTCTAAATGGAGGCACAGATACGCAGTATTTT.

The chain combines TRBV29-1 with TRBJ2-1; TRBD1 is a possible D gene (5 bases). CDR3 size: 15 residues. Germline V gene sequence: CDR1 SQVTM, CDR2 ANQGSEA. Trimming stripped 1 base from V and 3 bases from J, with 13 bases between. CDR3 DNA: TGCAGCGTTGAAGTAAGGGGCGCAGGCTACAATGAGCAGTTCTTC. It translates to CSVEVRGAGYNEQFF.

The chain combines TRBV5-4 with TRBJ2-5; D call uncertain. The CDR3 runs to 13 residues. Germline V lookup: CDR1 SGHNT, CDR2 YYREEE (reference sequence). Between the trimmed V and J ends, which lost 0 bases and 2 bases, there was a span of 5 bases. The CDR3 loop is CASSLDQQETQYF. Written as DNA, the CDR3 is TGTGCCAGCAGCTTGGATCAACAAGAGACCCAGTACTTC.

The DNA for the CDR3 is TGTGCCAGTCTACAGGGATTCGATGGCTACACCTTC. Translation: CASLQGFDGYTF. The V gene is TRBV19, the J gene TRBJ1-2, with a possible D match to TRBD1 (6 bases). The CDR3 loop spans 12 amino acids. CDR1 is LNHDA and CDR2 is SQIVND in the germline V gene (reference sequence). Trimming removed 8 bases from V and 6 bases from J, with 13 bases in between.

The gene calls are TRBV10-3 and TRBJ1-2; TRBD1 aligns across 8 bases. The CDR3 has 13 amino acids. V was clipped by 5 bases and J by 6 bases; unmatched bases: 5. Germline V gene data show CDR1 as ENHRY and CDR2 as SYGVKD. In nucleotides, the CDR3 is TGTGCCATCAGTCAGGACAGGGAAGATGGCTACACCTTC. It translates to CAISQDREDGYTF.

The CDR3 loop is CASSPTGTASSSYEQYF. CDR3 DNA: TGTGCCAGCAGCCCGACGGGGACAGCTTCGAGCTCCTACGAGCAGTACTTC. V gene TRBV28 combines with J gene TRBJ2-7, with 7 bases matching TRBD1. The V and J ends lost 6 bases and 0 bases, in that order; junction bases with no gene match: 14. The CDR3 is 17 amino acids. In germline, CDR1 is MDHEN, CDR2 SYDVKM.

The chain uses TRBV28 and TRBJ2-1; 7 nucleotides agree with TRBD1. V trimming: 3 bases; J trimming: 6 bases; junction bases outside the gene matches: 2. The CDR3 sequence is 13 residues long. In germline, CDR1 is MDHEN, CDR2 SYDVKM. The CDR3 DNA reads as TGTGCCAGCAGTTTGGGACAGCCCAATGAGCAGTTCTTC. This gives the protein CASSLGQPNEQFF.

The chain couples TRBV6-4 to TRBJ2-3; 9 positions match TRBD1. The CDR3 runs 15 residues. With V trimmed by 3 bases and J by 3 bases, 4 bases remained unmatched. Germline V CDR1 and CDR2: MRHNA, SNTAGT. Here the CDR3 DNA reads TGTGCCAGCAGTGAGGGACAGGGTATGACAGATACGCAGTATTTT. It encodes CASSEGQGMTDTQYF.